This T cell receptor beta chain was found in a study of T cells in Graves' hyperthyroidism and ophthalmopathy. Study at large: Blood from the periphery was taken at initial diagnosis, before any treatment.

Pregnant or lactating patients were excluded, as were those with uncontrolled infection or other autoimmune disease. Together with thyroid ultrasound, orbital computed tomography, serum thyroxine and TRAb, clinical symptoms were used for diagnoses. Notes on this clonotype: Antigen specificity is unknown.

Trimming left V 5 bases short and J 4 bases short, with 15 bases between. Germline lookup yields CDR1 MGHDK and CDR2 SYGVNS. CDR3 size: 14 residues. RNA transcripts served as the template for amplifying TCR beta CDR3 regions. Using the HTBI primer set, a first-round RT-PCR was run on the TCR CDR3. TCRdb reprocessed the multiplex PCR reads with MiXCR, giving one entry per CDR3 protein. Among about 840,000 distinct CDR3 sequences listed, about two fifths were seen once. Findings and limits, study-wide: Blood shared most expanded thyroid clonotypes above 0.001.

The V and J genes are TRBV25-1 and TRBJ2-7; a weak D match, TRBD2 (6 bases). This TCR derives from a man between 18 and 35 years old with Graves' hyperthyroidism. Sequenced sample: blood. The CDR3 region has the DNA TGTGCCAGCAGTTGGGGTAGCGGAGATTACGAGCAGTACTTC. This codes for CASSWGSGDYEQYF.